Presented here are 11 T cell receptor beta chains from one specimen sequenced in a study of identical twins. A single record per CDR3 protein comes from TCRdb applying MiXCR to the 5' RACE reads. The table has hundreds of thousands of distinct CDR3 sequences, 8.6% seen once; the top ten hold around 0.98%. This same sample was also taken into another study, of yellow fever vaccine responses in identical twins.

Sample: PBMCs. These receptors originate from a woman between 18 and 29 years old in good health.

This sequence joins TRBV20-1 and TRBJ2-2; D gene uncertain. CDR1 and CDR2 (germline): DFQATT, SNEGSKA (reference sequence). The CDR3 contains 15 residues. Trimming pared 6 bases from V and 3 bases from J, leaving 17 bases between. The CDR3: CSANVAGRDTGELFF. For the CDR3, the DNA is TGCAGTGCCAATGTGGCCGGCCGTGACACCGGGGAGCTGTTTTTT.

This clonotype was found a few times. This chain connects TRBV28 to TRBJ1-1; D is undetermined. Per the germline V gene, CDR1 is MDHEN and CDR2 is SYDVKM. The germline V and J ends were trimmed by 7 bases and 3 bases, with 15 bases remaining between them. This CDR3 comprises 14 residues. The CDR3 loop reads CASKLDGGYTEAFF. The CDR3 bases are TGTGCCAGCAAACTAGATGGAGGGTACACTGAAGCTTTCTTT.

This clonotype came up many times. This chain uses TRBV7-9 with TRBJ2-7; TRBD1 agrees at 10 bases. Germline CDR1 is SEHNR and CDR2 is FQNEAQ (reference sequence). The CDR3 has 14 amino acids. Trimming at V came to 4 bases and at J to 3 bases, leaving 3 bases not matched to a gene. In DNA, the CDR3 is TGTGCCAGCAGCTCCGGACAGGGGGTCTACGAGCAGTACTTC. This codes for CASSSGQGVYEQYF.

This clonotype was seen a single time. V and J are TRBV29-1 and TRBJ2-1; 12 nucleotides match TRBD2. The CDR3 totals 17 residues. The germline gives CDR1 SQVTM, CDR2 ANQGSEA. The V gene end was trimmed by 7 bases and the J gene end by 0 bases; junction bases not matched to a gene: 10. The chain's CDR3 is CSANKGLAGSSYNEQFF. CDR3 in DNA: TGCAGCGCCAATAAAGGACTAGCGGGAAGCTCCTACAATGAGCAGTTCTTC.

The chain is built from TRBV28 and TRBJ2-7, with D unclear. V dropped 8 bases and J dropped 0 bases, with 17 bases sitting between them. Germline loops: CDR1 MDHEN, CDR2 SYDVKM. The CDR3 is made up of 15 amino acids. In DNA form, the CDR3 reads TGTGCCAGCCAACGCCCCGCAGAGGCCTCCTACGAGCAGTACTTC. Translated, it gives CASQRPAEASYEQYF.

This rearrangement joins TRBV12-3 or TRBV12-4 to TRBJ2-5; D may be TRBD2 (6 bases). The CDR3 contains 15 residues. V lost 4 bases and J lost 9, with 21 bases in between. The chain's CDR3 is CASSSPRTGGESQYF. The CDR3 DNA reads as TGTGCCAGCAGTTCCCCCCGAACAGGCGGGGAGTCCCAGTACTTC.

This clonotype was picked up a small number of times. The CDR3 is CASRGLAAYEQYF. DNA of the CDR3: TGTGCCAGCCGGGGACTAGCGGCCTACGAGCAGTACTTC. The V gene is TRBV28, the J gene TRBJ2-7; 11 nucleotides align to TRBD2. The CDR3 covers 13 residues. Germline V CDR1 and CDR2: MDHEN, SYDVKM. Losses at the gene ends were 8 bases for V and 2 bases for J; bases not matched to a gene: 2.

This clonotype was counted only a few times. The V call is TRBV28, the J call TRBJ2-1; 11 nucleotides match TRBD2. The V gene end was trimmed by 3 bases and the J gene end by 9 bases; junction bases not matched to a gene: 13. The CDR3 sequence is 17 residues long. From germline, CDR1 is MDHEN and CDR2 SYDVKM. DNA for the CDR3: TGTGCCAGCAGTTTTCATGCCCGACTAGCGGGAACGGTTGAGCAGTTCTTC. Translation: CASSFHARLAGTVEQFF.

The chain couples TRBV13 to TRBJ1-1, with D hard to call. The germline V gene encodes CDR1 PRHDT and CDR2 FYEKMQ (reference sequence). V lost 5 bases and J 2 bases, leaving 9 bases between the germline ends. The CDR3 length is 13 residues. The CDR3 DNA sequence: TGTGCCAGCAGCGGAGGTAGCAACACTGAAGCTTTCTTT. This sequence encodes CASSGGSNTEAFF.

This clonotype was counted between two and nine times. V and J are TRBV24-1 and TRBJ2-5; 8 nucleotides line up with TRBD1. This CDR3 has 14 residues. Germline V gene sequence: CDR1 KGHDR, CDR2 SFDVKD. With V trimmed by 3 bases and J by 5 bases, 4 bases remained unmatched. The CDR3 here is CATSDPTGVETQYF. The CDR3 DNA reads TGTGCCACCAGTGATCCGACAGGGGTGGAGACCCAGTACTTC.

This clonotype was seen ten or more times. This chain connects TRBV10-3 to TRBJ2-3, with 8 positions matching TRBD1. Germline CDR1 is ENHRY and CDR2 is SYGVKD. The length of the CDR3 is 14 residues. The junction had 3 bases not matched to a gene; V was cut back by 5 bases and J by 2 bases. The CDR3 reads CAISTGGNTDTQYF. CDR3 nucleotides: TGTGCCATCAGTACAGGGGGGAACACAGATACGCAGTATTTT.